Listed below are T cell receptor beta chains from one sample, sequenced in a study of shared clonotypes between healthy human individuals. The repertoire was sequenced with immunoSEQ multiplex PCR; TCRdb's copy has only in-frame clones and lacks some. The sample consists of 190,000 or so clones, 60% to 75% of them appearing once. Sequencing was carried out using memory CD4+ T cells sorted from blood. Every receptor here comes from a man aged 25-40 years in good health. The CDR3 runs from the conserved cysteine through the conserved F or W. A D gene is named only where the DNA matches it firmly. Some rows have no size entry. The others give once, few or many, or a class for an expanded clone.

clone size,D gene,V gene,J gene,CDR3 protein,CDR3 DNA
NA,NA,TRBV9,TRBJ2-1,CASSRGANEQFF,TGTGCCAGCAGCCGCGGGGCCAATGAGCAGTTCTTC
NA,TRBD1,TRBV7-8,TRBJ2-2,CASITAGQGAGELFF,TGTGCCAGCATAACGGCGGGACAGGGGGCCGGGGAGCTGTTTTTT
NA,NA,TRBV5-1,TRBJ1-2,CASSFGGLDGYTF,TGCGCCAGCAGCTTCGGGGGCTTGGACGGCTACACCTTC
few,TRBD1,TRBV18,TRBJ1-1,CASSPKARDRANTEAFF,TGTGCCAGCTCACCGAAAGCACGGGACAGGGCGAACACTGAAGCTTTCTTT
NA,TRBD1,TRBV30,TRBJ1-5,CAWSAVALGQGNQPQHF,TGTGCCTGGAGTGCGGTCGCCTTGGGACAGGGTAATCAGCCCCAGCATTTT
NA,NA,TRBV18,TRBJ2-3,CASSPVTDTQYF,TGTGCCAGCTCACCGGTCACAGATACGCAGTATTTT
NA,TRBD1,TRBV5-1,TRBJ2-2,CASSPWTGEIGELFF,TGCGCCAGCAGCCCGTGGACAGGGGAAATCGGGGAGCTGTTTTTT
NA,NA,TRBV28,TRBJ2-3,CASSSLGGTDTQYF,TGTGCCAGCAGTTCCCTCGGAGGCACAGATACGCAGTATTTT
NA,NA,TRBV5-1,TRBJ2-1,CASSLAVVYNEQFF,TGCGCCAGCAGCTTGGCCGTAGTCTACAATGAGCAGTTCTTC
NA,TRBD1,TRBV6-5,TRBJ2-1,CASSYGTGFNYEQFF,TGTGCCAGCAGTTACGGGACAGGTTTTAACTATGAGCAGTTCTTC
NA,TRBD1,TRBV5-6,TRBJ2-2,CASSSTGTANTGELFF,TGTGCCAGCAGCAGTACCGGGACAGCCAACACCGGGGAGCTGTTTTTT
NA,NA,TRBV2,TRBJ1-2,CASSTQGEVYGYTF,TGTGCCAGCAGCACGCAGGGCGAGGTCTATGGCTACACCTTC
few,NA,TRBV18,TRBJ2-7,CASSPSLSYEQYF,TGTGCCAGCTCACCCTCCCTTTCCTACGAGCAGTACTTC
NA,TRBD1,TRBV12-5,TRBJ2-3,CASGLEIGGAQYF,TGTGCTAGTGGTTTGGAAATAGGGGGCGCGCAGTATTTT
NA,NA,TRBV7-9,TRBJ1-2,CASSLAHGYGYTF,TGTGCCAGCAGCTTAGCGCACGGCTATGGCTACACCTTC
NA,NA,TRBV6-6,TRBJ2-3,CASSYSSTGTDTQYF,TGTGCCAGCAGTTACTCGAGCACAGGCACAGATACGCAGTATTTT
NA,NA,TRBV19,TRBJ2-4,CASSSGGDIQYF,TGTGCCAGTAGTAGCGGCGGGGACATTCAGTACTTC
NA,TRBD1,TRBV5-4,TRBJ2-1,CASKGQGLYNEQFF,TGTGCCAGCAAAGGACAGGGGCTTTACAATGAGCAGTTCTTC